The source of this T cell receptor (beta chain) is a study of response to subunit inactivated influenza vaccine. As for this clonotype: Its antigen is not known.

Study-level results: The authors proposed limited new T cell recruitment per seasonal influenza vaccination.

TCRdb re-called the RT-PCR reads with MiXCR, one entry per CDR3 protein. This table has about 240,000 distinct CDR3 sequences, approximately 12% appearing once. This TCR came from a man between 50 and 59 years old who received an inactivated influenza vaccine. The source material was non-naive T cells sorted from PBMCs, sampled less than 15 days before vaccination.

The CDR3: CASSLRSGNYNEQFF. CDR3 bases: TGTGCCAGCAGCTTAAGGTCAGGGAACTACAATGAGCAGTTCTTC. V gene TRBV11-3 combines with J gene TRBJ2-1, with D perhaps TRBD1 (5 bases). Germline V gene data show CDR1 as SGHNT and CDR2 as YENEEA. V lost 2 bases and J 3 bases, leaving 11 bases between the germline ends. The CDR3 covers 15 residues.